Each of the 29 T cell receptor beta chains below was sequenced from the same sample in a study of blood T cell repertoires in COVID-19. Libraries were prepared by immunoSEQ multiplex PCR; TCRdb keeps only in-frame clonotypes and omits some of them. The table records around 160,000 clones, roughly four fifths of them present only once. The sample comprised peripheral blood. These receptor sequences come from a human donor with acute or convalescent COVID-19. The donor label of this sample is uncertain.

The chain joins TRBV29-1 to TRBJ2-2; TRBD1 matches 8 bases. CDR3 length: 14 residues. The V gene's germline CDR1 is SQVTM and CDR2 ANQGSEA. V was pared by 8 bases and J by 0 bases, with 5 bases of the junction left unmatched. The CDR3 sequence is CSFNRGANTGELFF. The CDR3, as DNA: TGCAGCTTCAACAGGGGGGCGAACACCGGGGAGCTGTTTTTT.

The CDR3 coding sequence is TGCGCCAGCAGCCAAGATCCCTCCATACAGGGTAGCAACACTGAAGCTTTCTTT. Protein product: CASSQDPSIQGSNTEAFF. V and J are TRBV4-3 and TRBJ1-1; maybe TRBD1 (6 bases). The CDR3 is 18 amino acids. Germline V CDR1 and CDR2: LGHNA, YSLEER. V was trimmed by 0 bases and J by 2 bases, leaving 19 bases between them.

J is TRBJ1-6 and V is TRBV7-2; D perhaps matches TRBD1 (5 bases). V shed 2 bases and J shed 5 bases, with 19 bases lying between them. CDR1 is SGHTA, CDR2 FQGNSA, per germline. The CDR3 has 18 amino acids. The CDR3 loop is CASSLRLAEGLNNSPLHF. CDR3 DNA: TGTGCCAGCAGCTTAAGGTTAGCGGAGGGGTTGAATAATTCACCCCTCCACTTT.

The chain combines TRBV6-5 with TRBJ1-2; 8 nucleotides agree with TRBD1. This CDR3 has 15 amino acids. Germline V CDR1 and CDR2: MNHEY, SVGAGI. V shed 5 bases and J 1 base; nucleotides not matched to a gene: 6. The CDR3 DNA follows: TGTGCCAGCAGTAGGACAGGGTGGGATAACTATGGCTACACCTTC. It specifies CASSRTGWDNYGYTF.

As DNA, the CDR3 is TGTGCCAGCAGCCCCCTCTCTGGGGCCAACGTCCTGACTTTC. It yields the protein CASSPLSGANVLTF. This chain joins TRBV7-2 and TRBJ2-6, with D hard to call. CDR3 size: 14 residues. Germline-derived CDR1 and CDR2 are SGHTA and FQGNSA. The germline V and J ends were trimmed by 5 bases and 0 bases, with 5 bases remaining between them. Using reference TRBV7-2 and TRBJ2-6 for the parts outside the CDR3, the full variable domain is GAGVSQSPSNKVTEKGKDVELRCDPISGHTALYWYRQSLGQGLEFLIYFQGNSAPDKSGLPSDRFSAERTGGSVSTLTIQRTQQEDSAVYLCASSPLSGANVLTFGAGSRLTVL.

V and J are TRBV4-1 and TRBJ1-2; no reliable D call. The V end lost 4 bases, the J end lost 5 bases, and 14 bases lay between the germline ends. From germline, CDR1 is MGHRA and CDR2 YSYEKL. The CDR3 covers 14 residues. The CDR3 DNA sequence: TGCGCCAGCAGCCCGACCGAGGGCAGTTATGGCTACACCTTC. It encodes CASSPTEGSYGYTF.

This rearrangement joins TRBV7-2 to TRBJ1-2; D unresolved. V dropped 2 bases and J dropped 2 bases, with 6 bases sitting between them. Germline lookup yields CDR1 SGHTA and CDR2 FQGNSA. The CDR3 loop spans 13 amino acids. The CDR3 loop reads CASSLQENYGYTF. The CDR3 DNA reads as TGTGCCAGCAGCTTACAGGAAAACTATGGCTACACCTTC.

The rearrangement uses TRBV6-6 and TRBJ1-6; TRBD1 matches 7 bases. Trimming removed 7 bases from V and 9 bases from J; junction bases left unmatched: 6. Germline loops: CDR1 MNHNY, CDR2 SVGAGI (reference sequence). The CDR3 is 13 amino acids. The DNA for the CDR3 is TGTGCCAGCAAGACAGGGCCAGGTTCACCCCTCCACTTT. This encodes CASKTGPGSPLHF.

The chain employs TRBV5-1 and TRBJ2-3; 9 bases fit TRBD2. Germline loops: CDR1 SGHRS, CDR2 YFSETQ. V lost 0 bases to trimming and J lost 6 bases; unmatched junction nucleotides: 5. The CDR3 spans 15 residues. CDR3 DNA: TGCGCCAGCAGCTTGGCTAGCGGGGCCGGGGATACGCAGTATTTT. The encoded protein is CASSLASGAGDTQYF. Drawing the rest from reference TRBV5-1 and TRBJ2-3, the complete variable domain is KAGVTQTPRYLIKTRGQQVTLSCSPISGHRSVSWYQQTPGQGLQFLFEYFSETQRNKGNFPGRFSGRQFSNSRSEMNVSTLELGDSALYLCASSLASGAGDTQYFGPGTRLTVL.

This sequence joins TRBV2 and TRBJ1-2; D is perhaps TRBD1 (5 bases). The CDR3 runs to 16 residues. Germline lookup yields CDR1 SNHLY and CDR2 FYNNEI. V gave up 5 bases and J gave up 2 bases, with 18 bases separating them. CDR3 sequence (DNA): TGTGCCAGCAGTACCGGACAAAGGATAAGGAACTATGGCTACACCTTC. Its protein is CASSTGQRIRNYGYTF.

The chain is built from TRBV6-6 and TRBJ2-3, with TRBD1 matching 9 bases. This CDR3 spans 15 amino acids. V shed 7 bases and J 2 bases; nucleotides not matched to a gene: 7. Looked up from germline, CDR1 is MNHNY and CDR2 is SVGAGI (reference sequence). CDR3 protein: CASINRDRDTDTQYF. The CDR3 nucleotides read TGTGCCAGCATAAATAGGGACAGGGACACAGATACGCAGTATTTT.

This chain links TRBV25-1 with TRBJ1-3; D is uncertain. CDR1 is MGHDK and CDR2 is SYGVNS in the germline V gene. Trimming shortened V by 1 base and J by 0 bases, and 7 bases separated the two germline ends. This CDR3 region has 15 residues. Here the CDR3 reads CASSESRSSGNTIYF. In DNA form, the CDR3 reads TGTGCCAGCAGTGAATCTCGGAGCTCTGGAAACACCATATATTTT.

This chain joins TRBV7-2 and TRBJ1-2; D unclear. Germline lookup yields CDR1 SGHTA and CDR2 FQGNSA. Between the trimmed V and J ends, which lost 5 bases and 6 bases, there was a span of 16 bases. This CDR3 has 14 amino acids. The CDR3 sequence is CASSPSGGGHGYTF. CDR3 DNA sequence: TGTGCCAGCAGCCCCTCGGGAGGAGGACATGGCTACACCTTC.

The chain joins TRBV7-2 to TRBJ1-2; D remains ambiguous. The CDR3 contains 14 residues. Trimming cost V 3 bases and J 4 bases, with 12 bases left between them. CDR1 is SGHTA, CDR2 FQGNSA, per germline. The CDR3 reads CASSLEVRPYGYTF. CDR3 bases: TGTGCCAGCAGCTTGGAGGTCAGACCCTATGGCTACACCTTC.

The chain links TRBV9 to TRBJ2-3; 12 nucleotides align to TRBD1. The J segment lost 6 bases and the V segment lost 3 bases, leaving 5 bases of the junction unmatched. The CDR3 length is 15 residues. The germline V gene has CDR1 SGDLS and CDR2 YYNGEE. This CDR3 is CASSAGQGAPDTQYF. The DNA of the CDR3 is TGTGCCAGCAGCGCGGGACAGGGGGCGCCTGATACGCAGTATTTT.

This chain links TRBV19 with TRBJ1-2; no definite D call. The CDR3 has 12 residues. Between the trimmed V and J ends, which lost 11 bases and 1 base, there was a span of 11 bases. In germline, CDR1 is LNHDA, CDR2 SQIVND (reference sequence). CDR3 DNA sequence: TGTGCCCTGCGTCGGGATAACTATGGCTACACCTTC. Residues: CALRRDNYGYTF.

This clone appeared once. This sequence joins TRBV19 and TRBJ1-2, with D perhaps TRBD1 (5 bases). This CDR3 has 13 amino acids. Trimming removed 2 bases from V and 5 bases from J, with 9 bases in between. In germline, CDR1 is LNHDA, CDR2 SQIVND (reference sequence). CDR3 region: CASSIREGYGYTF. In DNA, the CDR3 is TGTGCCAGTAGTATAAGGGAGGGGTATGGCTACACCTTC.

V and J are TRBV30 and TRBJ2-7; D call uncertain. V lost 0 bases and J 2 bases, leaving 5 bases between the germline ends. This CDR3 is 12 amino acids long. Germline CDR1 reads GTSNPN; CDR2 reads SVGIG (reference sequence). The CDR3 loop reads CAWSVGPYEQYF. The DNA of the CDR3 is TGTGCCTGGAGTGTTGGGCCCTACGAGCAGTACTTC.

The V gene is TRBV19, the J gene TRBJ1-1; the match to TRBD1 covers 8 bases. The trim removed 2 bases at V and 6 bases at J, leaving 5 bases unmatched. Per germline, CDR1 LNHDA and CDR2 SQIVND (reference sequence). CDR3 size: 14 residues. CDR3 sequence (DNA): TGTGCCAGTAGTATACAAGGACAGGGTTCTGAAGCTTTCTTT. It yields the protein CASSIQGQGSEAFF.

The V call is TRBV6-2 or TRBV6-3, the J call TRBJ2-2, with TRBD2 matching 13 bases. Germline V CDR1 and CDR2: MNHEY, SVGEGT. CDR3 size: 16 residues. V gave up 6 bases and J gave up 6 bases; unmatched junction bases: 7. CDR3 nucleotide sequence: TGTGCCAGCAGCCGACTAGCGGGGGGCCTATCCGGGGAGCTGTTTTTT. This sequence encodes CASSRLAGGLSGELFF.

The chain couples TRBV6-5 to TRBJ1-4; D unclear. In germline, CDR1 is MNHEY, CDR2 SVGAGI. The V end lost 6 bases, the J end lost 5 bases, and 13 bases lay between the germline ends. The CDR3 consists of 14 residues. This CDR3 is CASRLRINNEKLFF. DNA for the CDR3: TGTGCCAGCAGGCTCAGAATCAACAATGAAAAACTGTTTTTT.

The rearrangement uses TRBV9 and TRBJ2-7, with 8 bases matching TRBD1. The junction had 17 bases not matched to a gene; V was cut back by 0 bases and J by 6 bases. The CDR3 has 18 residues. Germline V gene sequence: CDR1 SGDLS, CDR2 YYNGEE. DNA of the CDR3: TGTGCCAGCAGCGTAGCTGGTAGCGGACAGGGAGTAGGTGTCGAGCAGTACTTC. This codes for CASSVAGSGQGVGVEQYF. Drawing the rest from reference TRBV9 and TRBJ2-7, the complete variable domain is DSGVTQTPKHLITATGQRVTLRCSPRSGDLSVYWYQQSLDQGLQFLIQYYNGEERAKGNILERFSAQQFPDLHSELNLSSLELGDSALYFCASSVAGSGQGVGVEQYFGPGTRLTVT.

The J gene is TRBJ1-2, the V gene TRBV7-2; D perhaps matches TRBD1 (6 bases). Germline V lookup: CDR1 SGHTA, CDR2 FQGNSA. The CDR3 has 15 residues. Between the trimmed V and J ends, which lost 3 bases and 5 bases, there was a span of 16 bases. The CDR3 protein is CASSFSGRGEYGYTF. Here the CDR3 DNA reads TGTGCCAGCAGCTTCAGCGGCAGGGGAGAGTATGGCTACACCTTC.

The chain has TRBV6-6 and TRBJ1-3, with a tentative D call TRBD1 (5 bases). The CDR3 has 14 amino acids. V was clipped by 0 bases and J by 5 bases, with 8 bases between them. In germline, CDR1 is MNHNY, CDR2 SVGAGI (reference sequence). DNA for the CDR3: TGTGCCAGCAGTTACTCGGACACCAGAAACACCATATATTTT. Translating gives CASSYSDTRNTIYF.

The chain has TRBV5-1 and TRBJ2-5, with no clear D. Germline values: CDR1 SGHRS, CDR2 YFSETQ. V lost 0 bases and J 4 bases, leaving 10 bases between the germline ends. CDR3 length: 14 residues. This chain's CDR3 is CASSLGQLGETQYF. The DNA for the CDR3 is TGCGCCAGCAGCTTGGGGCAGCTAGGAGAGACCCAGTACTTC.

This sequence joins TRBV10-3 and TRBJ2-2; TRBD1 aligns across 7 bases. Germline loops: CDR1 ENHRY, CDR2 SYGVKD. Trimming at V came to 8 bases and at J to 4 bases, leaving 4 bases not matched to a gene. CDR3 length: 13 amino acids. As DNA, the CDR3 is TGTGCCATCGGACAGGTCGTCACCGGGGAGCTGTTTTTT. It codes for CAIGQVVTGELFF.

A single count supports this clone. The chain recombines TRBV29-1 with TRBJ2-6; 7 bases fit TRBD1. The germline gives CDR1 SQVTM, CDR2 ANQGSEA. Losses at the gene ends were 3 bases for V and 1 base for J; bases not matched to a gene: 6. The CDR3 is 16 residues long. CDR3 sequence: CSVDEGAQSGANVLTF. Here the CDR3 DNA reads TGCAGCGTTGATGAGGGGGCGCAGTCTGGGGCCAACGTCCTGACTTTC.

This chain connects TRBV5-1 to TRBJ1-1; 7 nucleotides match TRBD1. Germline CDR1 reads SGHRS; CDR2 reads YFSETQ. V dropped 1 base and J dropped 0; count of bases not matched to a gene: 3. CDR3 length equals 15 residues. DNA of the CDR3: TGCGCCAGCAGCTTGTCGACAGGGTTGAACACTGAAGCTTTCTTT. This sequence encodes CASSLSTGLNTEAFF.

The J gene is TRBJ1-6, the V gene TRBV25-1; D is undetermined. With 8 bases removed from V and 0 bases from J, the gap between germline ends came to 8 bases. Germline V gene data show CDR1 as MGHDK and CDR2 as SYGVNS. CDR3 length: 14 residues. In DNA form, the CDR3 reads TGTGCCAGCGCGAGGAGCTCCTATAATTCACCCCTCCACTTT. Translation: CASARSSYNSPLHF.